A selection of T cell receptor beta chains follows, all from one sample in a study of shared clonotypes between healthy human individuals. Using immunoSEQ multiplex PCR, the repertoire was profiled, and TCRdb retains in-frame clones only, with some absent. The table records around 700,000 clones, about three quarters of them present only once. Material for sequencing was memory CD4+ T cells sorted from blood. These TCRs come from a woman aged 25 to 39 in good health. Each CDR3 is given with its conserved first and last residue. The order of the fields is D gene, clone size, CDR3 length, J gene, V gene, CDR3 protein, CDR3 DNA. D genes are given only for firm matches. A row's size may be missing; if present it is once, few, many or a size class.

NA NA 14 TRBJ1-3 TRBV5-4 CASGIKSSGNTIYF TGTGCCAGCGGTATAAAGAGCTCTGGAAACACCATATATTTT
NA NA 17 TRBJ2-3 TRBV28 CASSSNQGTLLTDTQYF TGTGCCAGCAGTTCCAACCAGGGGACCCTCCTAACAGATACGCAGTATTTT
NA NA 15 TRBJ2-2 TRBV15 CATSRKSLNTGELFF TGTGCCACCAGCAGAAAAAGTTTGAACACCGGGGAGCTGTTTTTT
NA NA 14 TRBJ2-1 TRBV2 CASSAIASRHEQFF TGTGCCAGCAGTGCAATAGCGTCTCGTCATGAGCAGTTCTTC
NA NA 15 TRBJ1-5 TRBV2 CASSARTRSNQPQHF TGTGCCAGCAGTGCCCGGACAAGAAGCAATCAGCCCCAGCATTTT
TRBD2 NA 15 TRBJ2-2 TRBV5-6 CASSWGLAETGELFF TGTGCCAGCAGCTGGGGACTAGCGGAAACCGGGGAGCTGTTTTTT
TRBD2 once 16 TRBJ2-7 TRBV18 CASSPTSGGTYYEQYF TGTGCCAGCTCACCGACTAGCGGGGGAACCTACTACGAGCAGTACTTC
NA NA 16 TRBJ1-3 TRBV18 CASSPRGPKTGNTIYF TGTGCCAGCTCACCAAGGGGACCAAAAACCGGAAACACCATATATTTT
TRBD1 NA 13 TRBJ2-1 TRBV10-2 CASSGTGYNEQFF TGCGCCAGCAGTGGGACAGGGTACAATGAGCAGTTCTTC
TRBD1 NA 15 TRBJ1-2 TRBV30 CAWSATRTGGRGYTF TGTGCCTGGAGTGCAACCCGGACAGGGGGCCGCGGCTACACCTTC